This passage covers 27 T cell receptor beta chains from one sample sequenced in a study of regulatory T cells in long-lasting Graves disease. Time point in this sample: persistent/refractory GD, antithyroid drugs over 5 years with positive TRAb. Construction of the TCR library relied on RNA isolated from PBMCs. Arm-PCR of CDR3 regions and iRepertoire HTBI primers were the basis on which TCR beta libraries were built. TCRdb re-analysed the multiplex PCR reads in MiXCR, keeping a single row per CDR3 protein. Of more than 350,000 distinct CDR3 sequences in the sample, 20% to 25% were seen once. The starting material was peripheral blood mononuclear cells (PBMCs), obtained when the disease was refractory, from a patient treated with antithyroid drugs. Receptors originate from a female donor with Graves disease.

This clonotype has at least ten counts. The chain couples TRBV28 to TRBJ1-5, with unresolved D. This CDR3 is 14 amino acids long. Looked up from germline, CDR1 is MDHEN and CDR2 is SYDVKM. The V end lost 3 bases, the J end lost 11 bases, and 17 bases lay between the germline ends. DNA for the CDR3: TGTGCCAGCAGTTTCTCCAGGAGGGAATGGACCCAGCATTTT. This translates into CASSFSRREWTQHF.

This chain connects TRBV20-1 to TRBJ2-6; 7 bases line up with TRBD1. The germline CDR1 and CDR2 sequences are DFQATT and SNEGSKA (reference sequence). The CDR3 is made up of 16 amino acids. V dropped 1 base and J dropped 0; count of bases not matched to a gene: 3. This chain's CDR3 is CSARGSGGSGANVLTF. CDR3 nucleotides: TGCAGTGCTAGAGGGTCAGGGGGCTCTGGGGCCAACGTCCTGACTTTC.

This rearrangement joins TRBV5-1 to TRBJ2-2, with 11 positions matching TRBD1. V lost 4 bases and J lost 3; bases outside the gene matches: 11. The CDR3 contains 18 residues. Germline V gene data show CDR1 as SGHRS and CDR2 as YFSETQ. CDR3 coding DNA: TGCGCCAGCAGCATCGGACAGGGGGCGATTATAGACACCGGGGAGCTGTTTTTT. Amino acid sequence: CASSIGQGAIIDTGELFF. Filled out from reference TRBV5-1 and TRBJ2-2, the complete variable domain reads KAGVTQTPRYLIKTRGQQVTLSCSPISGHRSVSWYQQTPGQGLQFLFEYFSETQRNKGNFPGRFSGRQFSNSRSEMNVSTLELGDSALYLCASSIGQGAIIDTGELFFGEGSRLTVL.

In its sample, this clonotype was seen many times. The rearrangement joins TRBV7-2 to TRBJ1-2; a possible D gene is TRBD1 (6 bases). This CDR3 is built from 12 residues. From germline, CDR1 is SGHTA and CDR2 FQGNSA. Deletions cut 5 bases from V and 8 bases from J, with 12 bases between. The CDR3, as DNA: TGTGCCAGCAGCACCAACAGGGAGGGCTACACCTTC. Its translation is CASSTNREGYTF.

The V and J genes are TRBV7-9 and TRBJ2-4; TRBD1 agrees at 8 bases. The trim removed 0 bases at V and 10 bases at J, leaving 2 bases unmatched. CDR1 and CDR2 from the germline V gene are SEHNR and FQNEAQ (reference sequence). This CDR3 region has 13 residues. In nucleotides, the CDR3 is TGTGCCAGCAGCTTAGCTGGACAGGGAATTCAGTACTTC. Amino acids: CASSLAGQGIQYF.

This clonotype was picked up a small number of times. The CDR3 DNA follows: TGTGCCAGCAGCGGACCGGGGCAAGTCTCACCCCTCCACTTT. It encodes CASSGPGQVSPLHF. The chain couples TRBV3-1 to TRBJ1-6; TRBD1 is a possible D gene (5 bases). CDR1 is LGHDT and CDR2 is YNNKEL in the germline V gene (reference sequence). CDR3 size: 14 residues. Trimming stripped 5 bases from V and 10 bases from J, with 15 bases between.

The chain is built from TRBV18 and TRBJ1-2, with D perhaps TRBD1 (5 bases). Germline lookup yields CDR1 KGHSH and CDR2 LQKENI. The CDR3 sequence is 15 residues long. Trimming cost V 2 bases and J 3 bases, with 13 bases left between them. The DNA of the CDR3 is TGTGCCAGCTCACCAGGGCAGGGAGAGGACTATGGCTACACCTTC. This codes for CASSPGQGEDYGYTF.

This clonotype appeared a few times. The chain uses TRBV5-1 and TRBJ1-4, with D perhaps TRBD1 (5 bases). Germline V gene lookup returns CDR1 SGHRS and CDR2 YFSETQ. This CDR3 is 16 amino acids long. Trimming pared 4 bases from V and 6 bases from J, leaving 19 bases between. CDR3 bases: TGCGCCAGCAGCCTCCCTCAGGGAAAATCGGATGAAAAACTGTTTTTT. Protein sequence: CASSLPQGKSDEKLFF.

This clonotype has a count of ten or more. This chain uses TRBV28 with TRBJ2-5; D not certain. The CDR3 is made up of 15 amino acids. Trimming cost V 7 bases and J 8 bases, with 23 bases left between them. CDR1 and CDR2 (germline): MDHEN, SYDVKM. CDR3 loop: CASNPRTQPVSTQYF. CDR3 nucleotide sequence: TGTGCCAGCAACCCAAGGACGCAACCCGTATCAACCCAGTACTTC. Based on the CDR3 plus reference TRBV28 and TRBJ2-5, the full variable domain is DVKVTQSSRYLVKRTGEKVFLECVQDMDHENMFWYRQDPGLGLRLIYFSYDVKMKEKGDIPEGYSVSREKKERFSLILESASTNQTSMYLCASNPRTQPVSTQYFGPGTRLLVL.

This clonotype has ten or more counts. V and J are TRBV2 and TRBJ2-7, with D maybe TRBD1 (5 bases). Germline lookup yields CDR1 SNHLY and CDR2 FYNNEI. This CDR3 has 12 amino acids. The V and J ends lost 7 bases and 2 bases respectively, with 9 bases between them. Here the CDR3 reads CASIGQTYEQYF. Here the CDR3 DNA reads TGTGCCAGCATTGGACAAACCTACGAGCAGTACTTC.

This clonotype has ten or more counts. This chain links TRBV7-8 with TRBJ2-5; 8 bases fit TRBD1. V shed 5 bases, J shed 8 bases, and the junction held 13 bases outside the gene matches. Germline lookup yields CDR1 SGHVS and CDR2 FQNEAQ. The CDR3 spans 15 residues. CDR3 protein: CASSGRTGLGETQYF. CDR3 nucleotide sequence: TGTGCCAGCAGCGGGCGGACAGGGCTGGGCGAAACCCAGTACTTC. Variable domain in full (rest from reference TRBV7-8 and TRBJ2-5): GAGVSQSPRYKVAKRGQDVALRCDPISGHVSLFWYQQALGQGPEFLTYFQNEAQLDKSGLPSDRFFAERPEGSVSTLKIQRTQQEDSAVYLCASSGRTGLGETQYFGPGTRLLVL.

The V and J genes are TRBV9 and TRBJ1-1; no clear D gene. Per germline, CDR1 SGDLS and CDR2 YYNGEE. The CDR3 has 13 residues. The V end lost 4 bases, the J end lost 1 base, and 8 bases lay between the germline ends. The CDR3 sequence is CASSSSRNTEAFF. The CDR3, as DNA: TGTGCCAGCAGCTCTTCCAGGAACACTGAAGCTTTCTTT.

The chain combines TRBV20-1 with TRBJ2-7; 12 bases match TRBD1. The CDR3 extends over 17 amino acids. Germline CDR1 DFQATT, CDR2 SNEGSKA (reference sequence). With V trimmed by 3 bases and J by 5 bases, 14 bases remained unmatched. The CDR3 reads CSARRVSGTGGFDEQYF. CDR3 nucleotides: TGCAGTGCTAGGAGAGTGTCCGGGACAGGGGGCTTCGACGAGCAGTACTTC.

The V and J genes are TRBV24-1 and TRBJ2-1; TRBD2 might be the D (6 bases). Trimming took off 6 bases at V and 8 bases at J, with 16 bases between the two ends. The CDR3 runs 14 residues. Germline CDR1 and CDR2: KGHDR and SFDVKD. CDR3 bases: TGTGCCACCAGTTCCCGAGACGGGGGTGATGAGCAGTTCTTC. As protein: CATSSRDGGDEQFF.

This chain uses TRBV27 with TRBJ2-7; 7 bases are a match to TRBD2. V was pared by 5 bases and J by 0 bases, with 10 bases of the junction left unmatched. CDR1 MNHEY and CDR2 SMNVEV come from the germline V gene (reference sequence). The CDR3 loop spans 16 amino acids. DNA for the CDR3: TGTGCCAGCAGTCCCGGTCTAGCGGAGATCTCCTACGAGCAGTACTTC. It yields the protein CASSPGLAEISYEQYF.

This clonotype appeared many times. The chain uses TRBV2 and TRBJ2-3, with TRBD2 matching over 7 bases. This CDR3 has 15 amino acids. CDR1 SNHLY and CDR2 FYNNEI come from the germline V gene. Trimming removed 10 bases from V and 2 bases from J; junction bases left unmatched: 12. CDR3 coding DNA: TGTGCCACCATAACCGCGGGAGCGATCACAGATACGCAGTATTTT. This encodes CATITAGAITDTQYF.

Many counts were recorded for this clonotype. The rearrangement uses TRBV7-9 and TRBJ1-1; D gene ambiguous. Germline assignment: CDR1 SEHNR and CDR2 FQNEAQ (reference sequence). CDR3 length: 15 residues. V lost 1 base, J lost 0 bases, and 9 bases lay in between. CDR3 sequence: CASSLGNTLNTEAFF. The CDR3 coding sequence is TGTGCCAGCAGCTTAGGAAACACTTTGAACACTGAAGCTTTCTTT.

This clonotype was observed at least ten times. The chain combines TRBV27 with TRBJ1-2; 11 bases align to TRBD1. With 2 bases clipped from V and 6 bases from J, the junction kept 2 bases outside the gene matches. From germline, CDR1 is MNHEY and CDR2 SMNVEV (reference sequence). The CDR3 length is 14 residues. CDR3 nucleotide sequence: TGTGCCAGCAGTTTAGGACAGGGGGCGAATGGCTACACCTTC. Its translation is CASSLGQGANGYTF.

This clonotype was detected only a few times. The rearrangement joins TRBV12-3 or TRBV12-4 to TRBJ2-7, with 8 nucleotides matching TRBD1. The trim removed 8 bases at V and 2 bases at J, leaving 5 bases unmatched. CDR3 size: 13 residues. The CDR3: CASEDRAPYEQYF. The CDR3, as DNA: TGTGCCAGCGAGGACAGGGCCCCCTACGAGCAGTACTTC.

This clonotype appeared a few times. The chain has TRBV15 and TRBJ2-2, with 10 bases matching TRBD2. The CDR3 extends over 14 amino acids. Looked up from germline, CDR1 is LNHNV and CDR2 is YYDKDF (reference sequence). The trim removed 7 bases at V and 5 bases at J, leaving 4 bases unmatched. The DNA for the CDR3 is TGTGCCACCAAGGAGCGGGAGGGTACCGGGGAGCTGTTTTTT. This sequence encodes CATKEREGTGELFF.

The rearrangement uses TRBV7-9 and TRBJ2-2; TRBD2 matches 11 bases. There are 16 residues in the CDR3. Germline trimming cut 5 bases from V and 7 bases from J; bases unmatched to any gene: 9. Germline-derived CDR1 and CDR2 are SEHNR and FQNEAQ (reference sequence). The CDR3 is CASSPTSGSESGELFF. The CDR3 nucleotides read TGTGCCAGCAGCCCAACTAGCGGGAGTGAAAGCGGGGAGCTGTTTTTT.

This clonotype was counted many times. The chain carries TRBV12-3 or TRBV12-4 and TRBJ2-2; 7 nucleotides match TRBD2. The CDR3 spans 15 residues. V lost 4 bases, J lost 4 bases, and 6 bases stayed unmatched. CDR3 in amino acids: CASSWAGEGTGELFF. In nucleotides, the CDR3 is TGTGCCAGCAGTTGGGCGGGAGAAGGCACCGGGGAGCTGTTTTTT.

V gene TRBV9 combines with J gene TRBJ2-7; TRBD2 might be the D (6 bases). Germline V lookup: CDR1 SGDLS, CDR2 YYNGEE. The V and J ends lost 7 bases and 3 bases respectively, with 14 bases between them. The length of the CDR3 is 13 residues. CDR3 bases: TGTGCCAGCGCAGTAGCGGAGGGCTACGAGCAGTACTTC. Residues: CASAVAEGYEQYF.

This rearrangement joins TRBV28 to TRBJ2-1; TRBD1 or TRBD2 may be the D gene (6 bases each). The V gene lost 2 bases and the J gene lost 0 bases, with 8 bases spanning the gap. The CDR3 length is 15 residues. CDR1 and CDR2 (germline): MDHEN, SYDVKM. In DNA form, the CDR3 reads TGTGCCAGCAGTTTAAGGGGGGTCTCCTACAATGAGCAGTTCTTC. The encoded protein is CASSLRGVSYNEQFF.

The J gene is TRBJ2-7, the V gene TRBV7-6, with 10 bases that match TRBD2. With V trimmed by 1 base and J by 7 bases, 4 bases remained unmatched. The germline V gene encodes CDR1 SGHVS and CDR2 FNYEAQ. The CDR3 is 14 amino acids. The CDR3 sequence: CASSLELAGAEQYF. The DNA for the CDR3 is TGTGCCAGCAGCTTAGAGCTAGCGGGAGCAGAGCAGTACTTC.

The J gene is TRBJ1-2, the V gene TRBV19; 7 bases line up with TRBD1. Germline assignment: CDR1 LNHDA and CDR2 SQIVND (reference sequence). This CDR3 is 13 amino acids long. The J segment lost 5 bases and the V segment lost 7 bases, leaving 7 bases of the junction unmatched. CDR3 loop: CASNIGTAYGYTF. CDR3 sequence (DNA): TGTGCCAGTAACATTGGGACAGCTTATGGCTACACCTTC.

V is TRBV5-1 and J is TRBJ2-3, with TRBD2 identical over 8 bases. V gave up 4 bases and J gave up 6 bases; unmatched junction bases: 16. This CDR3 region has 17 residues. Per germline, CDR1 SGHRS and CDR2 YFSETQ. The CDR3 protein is CASSPVRVSGSYDTQYF. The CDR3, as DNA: TGCGCCAGCAGCCCCGTGAGGGTCAGCGGGAGTTATGATACGCAGTATTTT.